One sample yielded the 8 T cell receptor beta chains listed below, sequenced in a study of blood T cell repertoires in COVID-19. The method was immunoSEQ multiplex PCR; TCRdb's version includes in-frame clones alone and lacks a portion of them. The sample carries around 70,000 clones, about 88% recorded once. What was sequenced was peripheral blood. The origin of the receptors is a man in his forties or fifties with acute or convalescent COVID-19.

The chain recombines TRBV4-3 with TRBJ1-4, with D maybe TRBD1 (6 bases). This CDR3 spans 13 amino acids. Germline V gene data show CDR1 as LGHNA and CDR2 as YSLEER. Trimming shortened V by 0 bases and J by 13 bases, and 12 bases separated the two germline ends. The CDR3 DNA follows: TGCGCCAGCAGCCAAGATAGTGGGGGCGGACTGTTTTTT. Its translation is CASSQDSGGGLFF.

The CDR3 region is CASSPQAAPNYGYTF. CDR3 nucleotides: TGTGCCAGCAGCCCGCAAGCGGCGCCCAACTATGGCTACACCTTC. The chain has TRBV3-1 (or the pseudogene TRBV3-2) and TRBJ1-2; D gene unclear. Germline V gene lookup returns CDR1 LGHDT and CDR2 YNNKEL (reference sequence). V was clipped by 4 bases and J by 2 bases, with 14 bases between them. This CDR3 contains 15 residues.

V gene TRBV7-9 combines with J gene TRBJ2-2; D uncertain. The length of the CDR3 is 15 residues. Germline values: CDR1 SEHNR, CDR2 FQNEAQ (reference sequence). The ends were cut back, 4 bases at V and 1 base at J, with 10 bases in the middle. The CDR3 sequence: CASSSTEMNTGELFF. Written as DNA, the CDR3 is TGTGCCAGCAGCTCAACAGAAATGAACACCGGGGAGCTGTTTTTT.

The rearrangement uses TRBV4-1 and TRBJ2-5, with 14 nucleotides matching TRBD2. The CDR3 is 16 residues long. With V trimmed by 1 base and J by 13 bases, 11 bases remained unmatched. Germline V gene lookup returns CDR1 MGHRA and CDR2 YSYEKL. The CDR3 here is CASSQAGLAGGHDMYF. The CDR3 DNA is TGCGCCAGCAGCCAAGCCGGACTAGCGGGGGGCCATGACATGTACTTC.

The rearrangement joins TRBV25-1 to TRBJ2-5, with TRBD1 as a possible D gene (5 bases). V gave up 1 base and J gave up 5 bases, with 8 bases separating them. Per the germline V gene, CDR1 is MGHDK and CDR2 is SYGVNS. This CDR3 has 13 residues. The CDR3 coding sequence is TGTGCCAGCAGTGAATTGGGGCGGGAGACCCAGTACTTC. Translated, it gives CASSELGRETQYF. Combining the CDR3 with reference TRBV25-1 and TRBJ2-5 gives the whole variable domain EADIYQTPRYLVIGTGKKITLECSQTMGHDKMYWYQQDPGMELHLIHYSYGVNSTEKGDLSSESTVSRIRTEHFPLTLESARPSHTSQYLCASSELGRETQYFGPGTRLLVL.

The V and J genes are TRBV7-9 and TRBJ2-5; D perhaps matches TRBD2 (6 bases). Germline assignment: CDR1 SEHNR and CDR2 FQNEAQ (reference sequence). Trimming left V 5 bases short and J 4 bases short, with 11 bases between. This CDR3 contains 13 residues. The CDR3, as DNA: TGTGCCAGCAGCCAACCCGGGGGAGAGACCCAGTACTTC. This gives the protein CASSQPGGETQYF.

This rearrangement joins TRBV9 to TRBJ2-1; 10 nucleotides line up with TRBD2. This CDR3 is built from 15 residues. The germline V gene has CDR1 SGDLS and CDR2 YYNGEE. The V segment lost 2 bases and the J segment 5 bases; nucleotides outside the gene matches: 4. The CDR3 is CASSVGTSEDNEQFF. CDR3 DNA: TGTGCCAGCAGCGTCGGGACTAGCGAGGACAATGAGCAGTTCTTC.

The chain carries TRBV28 and TRBJ2-1, with 10 bases identical to TRBD2. CDR3 length: 17 amino acids. CDR1 and CDR2 (germline): MDHEN, SYDVKM. V shed 6 bases and J 7 bases; nucleotides not matched to a gene: 15. This CDR3 is CASRFFQLAGDRNEQFF. As DNA, the CDR3 is TGTGCCAGCAGGTTCTTTCAGCTAGCGGGAGATCGAAATGAGCAGTTCTTC.